The sequence of this T cell receptor beta chain was determined in a study of cytomegalovirus exposure and HLA in healthy donors (dated by TCRdb to the late 2010s). Regarding the research as a whole: According to an earlier analysis of a few hundred of the donors, about 190 million T cells yielded some 120 million unique TCR beta sequences and 276 Gb of sequence data. The study was designed to test whether signatures of past pathogen exposure could be identified by cataloging public T cell receptors. The study used immunosequencing to profile the T cell repertoires of 666 subjects and linked those repertoires to cytomegalovirus serostatus. Among 300 to 500 genotyped donors of the cohort, an average of approximately 240,000 unique TCR beta nucleotide sequences was sequenced per donor, of which roughly 18% were non-productive. Four or five DR-DQ haplotypes were handled as single units for association and clustering because linkage in the cohort was strong. All discovery cohort repertoires had been generated using a single sequencing platform. Among the approximately 400 genotyped donors, 75% to 90% belonged to the genetic ancestry cluster associated with self-reported Caucasian donors. An earlier analysis of around 580 of the donors used high-throughput TCR beta sequencing to judge whether each TCR beta V gene segment behaved as functional or pseudogenic. Besides the first cohort of approximately 670 subjects, a separate validation cohort made up of roughly 130 different subjects was used. Typing coverage differed by locus: A, B, C, DRB1 and DQB1 were typed in roughly 629-630 donors, DQA1 in 522, DPA1 in some 570, and DPB1 in about 450. The later analysis used no new phenotypic data to find candidate immune exposures, relying instead on TCR beta sequences and their occurrence across donors. Genome-wide SNP genotypes for about 65% of the 666 donors were used in a later genetic analysis, which treated that subset as a discovery cohort. HLA typing covered class I and class II loci at four-digit resolution. High-throughput TCR immunosequencing, statistical association of individual TCRs with disease status, and machine learning were combined to predict cytomegalovirus infection status. Donor age, sex, ethnicity and CMV serostatus were compiled alongside the repertoire data. An early release covering more than 500 HLA-typed donors comprised about 310 gigabases of sequencing data and around 80 million unique TCR sequences. A later analysis re-examined previously published TCR beta repertoires from 500 to 700 donors and added high-resolution HLA genotyping to investigate patterns of TCR occurrence. The study at large found these results: Compared with the roughly 700-donor mean, donors in an Asian-associated ancestry cluster had fewer N-insertions in productive TCRs, according to a later genetic analysis. When HLA alleles, especially DR and DQ, strongly co-occurred, TCR associations were difficult to assign to individual alleles. An association between a missense DCLRE1C variant and V-gene and J-gene trimming of TCR beta chains was found in a later genetic analysis and replicated in an independent cohort. In a later analysis, most CMV-associated TCR beta chains were found to appear HLA-restricted, with HLA associations seemingly driven largely by CMV exposure. Because some donors lacked HLA typing at each locus, the association tests relied only on the typed subset. The presence/absence analyses assumed that sequencing depth was roughly uniform across donors, and that assumption may not be true. Linkage disequilibrium might explain the correlated functional status among segregating V segments, but an unknown experimental factor could not be excluded. In vitro tests confirmed that three of the cytomegalovirus-associated TCR beta chains recognize cytomegalovirus antigens. A further reported finding was that TCR beta sequences accurately predicted the HLA-A and HLA-B alleles for most subjects in the first cohort. An earlier analysis of around 540 of the donors showed that most TCR beta V segments appeared in productive rearrangements either about 90% or about 30% of the time, which broadly matched IMGT annotations. Because counts were too low, seventeen rarely observed V segments, including chromosome 9 orphons, were excluded from the earlier analysis of 500 to 700 of the donors. In a later analysis, HLA-associated TCR beta chains were found to be more clonally expanded and to have lower generation probabilities than equally common non-associated chains. Immune exposure information for the cohort was limited to CMV serostatus. At a false discovery rate of 0.05, a later analysis linked 16,000 or so TCR beta sequences to specific HLA alleles. A later analysis reported that several top co-occurrence clusters appeared linked to parvovirus B19, influenza, CMV and Epstein-Barr virus. In a later analysis, TCR association rates were found to vary across HLA loci, with the most associated TCRs seen for DRB1 alleles and the fewest for HLA-C alleles. Only TCR beta chains were sequenced in this cohort, and the absence of alpha or paired-chain data limited detectable features. The study gave a list of more than 150 TCR beta chains associated with cytomegalovirus. According to the authors, the approach could potentially be generalized to other disease states and immunological phenotypes. In both the original and validation cohorts, the classifier was reported to diagnose cytomegalovirus status with high specificity and sensitivity. Most TCR sequences were observed very rarely across donors, whereas some public TCRs were present in many individuals. A cluster of highly shared sequence variants was judged likely to represent a technical artifact of the sequencing pipeline.

The receptor library was made with the immunoSEQ multiplex PCR assay. The multiplex PCR relied on a mix of 60 forward primers for TCR Vbeta segments and 13 reverse primers for TCR Jbeta segments. Amplification of the CDR3 region of rearranged TCR beta genes was performed with a multiplex PCR assay on genomic DNA. Amplified TCR beta libraries were sequenced as 87-base-pair reads on the Illumina HiSeq System. The original pipeline was this. In a later analysis, some 80 million unique TCR beta chains were counted across the 666 repertoires, and some 10 million of these chains were shared by at least two donors. To remove PCR and sequencing errors, raw reads were error-corrected and collapsed into unique sequences using a nearest-neighbor algorithm that merged closely related sequences. V, D and J gene segments were assigned by aligning CDR3 sequences to IMGT reference sequences. Each retained sequence needed at least a six-nucleotide match to both a V gene segment and a J gene segment. Rearrangements were classified as productive when the CDR3 lacked stop codons and remained in frame with V and J, and all other rearrangements were classified as non-productive. Following IMGT convention, CDR3 was defined as the stretch from the second conserved V-encoded cysteine to the conserved J-encoded phenylalanine. The earlier analysis of about 570 of the donors excluded any sequence lacking an unambiguous match to a single V gene segment. In an earlier analysis of 587 of the donors, a V segment was called functional when productive rearrangements were above 56.7%, and segregating when the standard deviation between donors exceeded 5%. A statistical classification framework was developed to diagnose cytomegalovirus status using the catalog of TCR beta chain sequences. In a later analysis, V and J genes were assigned by comparing TCR nucleotide sequences against IMGT/GENE-DB human TR gene sequences. Using the TCRdist pipeline, a later analysis assigned CDR3 sequences along with most-parsimonious VDJ recombination scenarios. In a later analysis, each TCR beta chain was defined by its CDR3 amino acid sequence together with its V-gene family, and reads lacking a unique V-gene family were excluded. A later analysis removed 500 to 600 highly shared, low-generation-probability nucleotide sequences to deal with suspected cross-contamination and a sequencing artifact. In a later analysis, a clonal expansion index for each public chain was calculated from normalized within-repertoire ranks of inferred template counts. In a later analysis, generation probabilities were computed using a VDJ recombination model fitted to out-of-frame rearrangements, and the results were checked against IGoR. A later analysis scored TCR-TCR, TCR-HLA and TCR-CMV co-occurrence with hypergeometric tests, applying a repertoire-size bias correction to TCR pairs. False discovery rates were estimated in a later analysis by permuting HLA or CMV assignments 20 times. In a later analysis, co-occurring TCRs were grouped using DBSCAN, and TCRdist sequence similarity was added for clustering within HLA-allele-positive subsets. Co-occurrence clustering excluded repertoires with fewer than 30,000 or more than 120,000 public chains, plus five with anomalous nucleotide sharing. TCRdb retrieved this table from immuneACCESS and kept in-frame rearrangements only. Not all clones are present; in checked studies, unresolved V genes account for under half, and no reason is known for the remainder. V, J and clone size are those of that table, while D and trimming were read from the DNA. The sample table lists approximately 180,000 clones, roughly 77% of them with a count of one. Around 1.6% of the sample is in the top ten clones.

The sample holds a few counts of this clone. Its target antigen remains unknown. The sample holds no much larger clone one base away, and base qualities are not on file. In total, around 600 healthy bone marrow donors made up the cohort. At the time of sampling, every cohort member was nominally healthy, though immune exposures that went unrecorded were likely present. The donor was CMV seronegative and belonged to the group of approximately 320 seronegative cohort members. Every donor gave a peripheral blood sample, and the peripheral blood mononuclear cells from that sample were used for TCR beta sequencing. The Qiagen DNeasy Blood Extraction Kit was used to extract genomic DNA from the blood cell samples. This clonotype originated in a woman in her forties or fifties in good health and CMV-seronegative. Sequenced: PBMCs.

The nucleotide sequence reads as follows: TGTGCCAGCAGCTTAGCCCGTGGGCCCCTGGGCACTGAAGCTTTCTTT. Translated, this is CASSLARGPLGTEAFF. This receptor chain uses TRBV7-8 and TRBJ1-1; the D gene assignment is ambiguous. V is cut by 0 bases and J by 4 bases, and the space between the germline ends is 15 bases. CDR1 SGHVS and CDR2 FQNEAQ were looked up in the germline V gene. The CDR3 covers 16 residues, taking in both the cysteine and the phenylalanine. The read is trimmed to its CDR3 DNA, 48 bases read in frame from base 1.